This entry lists 28 T cell receptor beta chains sequenced from one sample in a study of tumor-infiltrating lymphocytes in localized non-small cell lung cancer. The table came from immunoSEQ multiplex PCR; TCRdb's copy has only in-frame clones and leaves some out. The sample includes roughly 14,000 clones, around 82% of them seen just once. The sample comprised lung tumor tissue. Receptors were obtained from a human donor with non-small cell lung cancer.

This sequence joins TRBV7-3 and TRBJ2-2; D is undetermined. CDR1 is SGHTA, CDR2 FQGTGA, per germline. This CDR3 comprises 13 residues. V was clipped by 2 bases and J by 8 bases, with 9 bases between them. In DNA form, the CDR3 reads TGTGCCAGCAGCTTATTCGAAGGAGGGGAGCTGTTTTTT. It translates to CASSLFEGGELFF.

The V call is TRBV27, the J call TRBJ2-1, with D perhaps TRBD1 (6 bases). Germline loops: CDR1 MNHEY, CDR2 SMNVEV (reference sequence). This CDR3 comprises 16 residues. The V and J ends lost 7 bases and 2 bases respectively, with 18 bases between them. CDR3 residues: CASIQGGAGAYNEQFF. The CDR3, as DNA: TGTGCCAGCATCCAAGGTGGGGCAGGGGCCTACAATGAGCAGTTCTTC.

V usage is TRBV9 and J usage is TRBJ2-5, with a weak D call TRBD2 (6 bases). From germline, CDR1 is SGDLS and CDR2 YYNGEE. V was cut by 1 base and J by 5 bases, with 12 bases left in between. The CDR3 is 14 residues long. CDR3 region: CASSVTAGWETQYF. As DNA, the CDR3 is TGTGCCAGCAGCGTAACCGCGGGATGGGAGACCCAGTACTTC.

Judged by abundance, this clone is medium-sized. The chain joins TRBV7-6 to TRBJ1-3; TRBD1 is a possible D gene (5 bases). Germline V gene data show CDR1 as SGHVS and CDR2 as FNYEAQ. This CDR3 comprises 16 residues. V shed 7 bases and J shed 4 bases, with 20 bases lying between them. The CDR3 DNA follows: TGTGCCAGCATCCCGGGGCCGGGCCTGATCGGAAACACCATATATTTT. Translation gives CASIPGPGLIGNTIYF. The variable domain in full, completed from reference TRBV7-6 and TRBJ1-3, reads GAGVSQSPRYKVTKRGQDVALRCDPISGHVSLYWYRQALGQGPEFLTYFNYEAQQDKSGLPNDRFSAERPEGSISTLTIQRTEQRDSAMYRCASIPGPGLIGNTIYFGEGSWLTVV.

The genes are TRBV11-2 and TRBJ2-5; no reliable D call. The V end lost 3 bases, the J end lost 4 bases, and 12 bases lay between the germline ends. The CDR3 is 14 residues long. Germline V gene lookup returns CDR1 SGHAT and CDR2 FQNNGV. As DNA, the CDR3 is TGTGCCAGCAGCTTTCTACGGCAGGTAGAGACCCAGTACTTC. It translates to CASSFLRQVETQYF. Complete variable domain (other parts from reference TRBV11-2 and TRBJ2-5): EAGVAQSPRYKIIEKRQSVAFWCNPISGHATLYWYQQILGQGPKLLIQFQNNGVVDDSQLPKDRFSAERLKGVDSTLKIQPAKLEDSAVYLCASSFLRQVETQYFGPGTRLLVL.

The genes are TRBV5-1 and TRBJ2-6; D is unclear. Trimming removed 0 bases at V and 2 bases at J, with 6 bases between. Germline lookup yields CDR1 SGHRS and CDR2 YFSETQ. This CDR3 contains 15 residues. The CDR3 sequence is CASSLEGPGANVLTF. Written as DNA, the CDR3 is TGCGCCAGCAGCTTGGAGGGCCCTGGGGCCAACGTCCTGACTTTC.

This chain uses TRBV7-9 with TRBJ2-3; no firm D call. CDR1 SEHNR and CDR2 FQNEAQ come from the germline V gene (reference sequence). The CDR3 contains 12 residues. V shed 3 bases and J shed 0 bases, with 1 base lying between them. This chain's CDR3 is CASSFSTDTQYF. The CDR3 region has the DNA TGTGCCAGCAGCTTCAGCACAGATACGCAGTATTTT. Full variable domain (outside the CDR3, taken from reference TRBV7-9 and TRBJ2-3): DTGVSQNPRHKITKRGQNVTFRCDPISEHNRLYWYRQTLGQGPEFLTYFQNEAQLEKSRLLSDRFSAERPKGSFSTLEIQRTEQGDSAMYLCASSFSTDTQYFGPGTRLTVL.

This chain uses TRBV19 with TRBJ2-5; 9 nucleotides line up with TRBD2. Germline CDR1 and CDR2: LNHDA and SQIVND (reference sequence). The CDR3 runs to 15 residues. J lost 2 bases, V lost 6 bases, and 7 bases had no gene match. The CDR3 reads CASSGPAGGQETQYF. The CDR3 coding sequence is TGTGCCAGTAGCGGCCCAGCGGGGGGTCAAGAGACCCAGTACTTC. Variable domain in full (rest from reference TRBV19 and TRBJ2-5): DGGITQSPKYLFRKEGQNVTLSCEQNLNHDAMYWYRQDPGQGLRLIYYSQIVNDFQKGDIAEGYSVSREKKESFPLTVTSAQKNPTAFYLCASSGPAGGQETQYFGPGTRLLVL.

The rearrangement links TRBV11-1 to TRBJ2-5; TRBD1 matches at 10 bases. The germline V gene encodes CDR1 SGHAT and CDR2 FQDESV (reference sequence). There are 14 residues in the CDR3. J was trimmed by 5 bases and V by 4 bases; bases with no gene match: 4. CDR3 amino acids: CASSSPGQGETQYF. CDR3 DNA: TGTGCCAGCAGCTCCCCGGGACAGGGGGAGACCCAGTACTTC. Complete variable domain (other parts from reference TRBV11-1 and TRBJ2-5): EAEVAQSPRYKITEKSQAVAFWCDPISGHATLYWYRQILGQGPELLVQFQDESVVDDSQLPKDRFSAERLKGVDSTLKIQPAELGDSAMYLCASSSPGQGETQYFGPGTRLLVL.

The gene calls are TRBV19 and TRBJ1-5; weak D call: TRBD1 (6 bases). V was shortened by 5 bases and J by 2 bases, with 13 bases between the two germline ends. Germline-derived CDR1 and CDR2 are LNHDA and SQIVND (reference sequence). The CDR3 length is 15 residues. The CDR3 region has the DNA TGTGCCAGTAGTGCCGGGGGGGGCGGCAATCAGCCCCAGCATTTT. Protein: CASSAGGGGNQPQHF.

The CDR3 loop is CASRGQSTGELFF. CDR3 coding DNA: TGTGCCAGCAGGGGGCAGAGCACCGGGGAGCTGTTTTTT. The chain couples TRBV5-5 to TRBJ2-2; D is possibly TRBD1 (5 bases). The CDR3 loop spans 13 amino acids. Trimming took off 5 bases at V and 4 bases at J, with 9 bases between the two ends. Germline V gene sequence: CDR1 SGHKS, CDR2 YYEKEE (reference sequence).

This chain joins TRBV6-1 and TRBJ2-1; a weak D match, TRBD2 (5 bases). V lost 2 bases and J 10 bases, leaving 27 bases between the germline ends. This CDR3 region has 18 residues. In germline, CDR1 is MNHNS, CDR2 SASEGT. The CDR3 protein is CASSETAPDYTTTYEQFF. The CDR3 DNA follows: TGTGCCAGCAGTGAAACGGCCCCCGACTATACGACGACATACGAGCAGTTCTTC.

The table lists this clone with a few counts. The rearrangement links TRBV6-6 to TRBJ2-7, with 10 bases identical to TRBD2. V dropped 2 bases and J dropped 2; count of bases not matched to a gene: 3. The CDR3 is made up of 15 amino acids. Germline CDR1 MNHNY, CDR2 SVGAGI (reference sequence). The CDR3 DNA reads TGTGCCAGCAGTTACGGCCTAGCGGGGGCCTACGAGCAGTACTTC. Residues: CASSYGLAGAYEQYF.

The chain is built from TRBV18 and TRBJ1-2; D gene unclear. Germline loops: CDR1 KGHSH, CDR2 LQKENI. The CDR3 sequence is 11 residues long. V lost 2 bases and J lost 8, with 6 bases in between. The CDR3 protein is CASSPGSGYTF. Written as DNA, the CDR3 is TGTGCCAGCTCACCAGGCTCCGGCTACACCTTC.

This clone showed up just once. The chain combines TRBV2 with TRBJ1-2; D call uncertain. The V gene lost 4 bases and the J gene lost 7 bases, with 13 bases spanning the gap. CDR1 and CDR2 (germline): SNHLY, FYNNEI. The CDR3 contains 13 residues. Here the CDR3 DNA reads TGTGCCAGCAGTGGCGGTCCGGGAAGTGGCTACACCTTC. It translates to CASSGGPGSGYTF.

V and J are TRBV20-1 and TRBJ2-4; D ambiguous. The ends were cut back, 3 bases at V and 5 bases at J, with 5 bases in the middle. CDR3 size: 11 residues. The germline V gene encodes CDR1 DFQATT and CDR2 SNEGSKA (reference sequence). The CDR3 is CSASVENIQYF. Here the CDR3 DNA reads TGCAGTGCTAGCGTCGAAAACATTCAGTACTTC.

This clone was seen only once. The J gene is TRBJ1-6, the V gene TRBV27; TRBD1 matches 10 bases. This CDR3 has 15 residues. V shed 6 bases, J shed 6 bases, and the junction held 5 bases outside the gene matches. CDR1 MNHEY and CDR2 SMNVEV come from the germline V gene (reference sequence). The CDR3 DNA sequence: TGTGCCAGCAGGGGGGGGACAGGGGCTAATTCACCCCTCCACTTT. It is translated as CASRGGTGANSPLHF.

V and J are TRBV28 and TRBJ1-2, with 7 nucleotides matching TRBD1. Germline CDR1 MDHEN, CDR2 SYDVKM. The V gene end was trimmed by 6 bases and the J gene end by 2 bases; junction bases not matched to a gene: 6. This CDR3 is built from 14 residues. The CDR3 sequence is CASSGGTENYGYTF. For the CDR3, the DNA is TGTGCCAGCAGCGGAGGGACAGAAAACTATGGCTACACCTTC.

This clone was recorded once. This rearrangement joins TRBV5-4 to TRBJ1-2; possibly TRBD1 for D (5 bases). This CDR3 has 15 amino acids. Trimming cost V 3 bases and J 4 bases, with 16 bases left between them. Germline CDR1 is SGHNT and CDR2 is YYREEE (reference sequence). CDR3 coding DNA: TGTGCCAGCAGCTCTACTCGGGGGTCCGGCTATGGCTACACCTTC. Translating it yields CASSSTRGSGYGYTF.

This sequence joins TRBV5-6 and TRBJ2-3, with no clear D. This CDR3 spans 13 amino acids. CDR1 and CDR2 (germline): SGHDT, YYEEEE. Trimming removed 0 bases from V and 4 bases from J, with 6 bases in between. The CDR3 reads CASSLEAPDTQYF. DNA for the CDR3: TGTGCCAGCAGCTTGGAGGCCCCAGATACGCAGTATTTT.

On this clone: Since the CDR3 does not end with the conserved phenylalanine or tryptophan, this likely comes from a read error. The DNA is left out, because the CDR3 cannot be placed on it with certainty; the CDR3 is given as TCRdb lists it. V usage is TRBV30 and J usage is TRBJ1-1. The CDR3 is 12 residues long, ends included. Germline V lookup: CDR1 GTSNPN, CDR2 SVGIG (reference sequence). The CDR3 is CAWSDPLGLARY.

This sequence joins TRBV19 and TRBJ2-1, with D perhaps TRBD1 (5 bases). This CDR3 has 19 amino acids. The germline V gene has CDR1 LNHDA and CDR2 SQIVND (reference sequence). V was trimmed by 5 bases and J by 4 bases, leaving 27 bases between them. In nucleotides, the CDR3 is TGTGCCAGTAGTTCGAGACAGTCTCTAAGTCTTCTCGGGTACAATGAGCAGTTCTTC. Translated: CASSSRQSLSLLGYNEQFF.

The CDR3: CAIRGTGANEQFF. Written as DNA, the CDR3 is TGTGCAATCCGGGGAACTGGGGCCAATGAGCAGTTCTTC. The chain is built from TRBV6-1 and TRBJ2-1, with D perhaps TRBD1 or TRBD2 (5 bases each). From germline, CDR1 is MNHNS and CDR2 SASEGT. CDR3 length: 13 residues.

This rearrangement joins TRBV11-3 to TRBJ2-1; D remains unclear. Trimming left V 1 base short and J 6 bases short, with 4 bases between. CDR3 size: 12 residues. In germline, CDR1 is SGHNT, CDR2 YENEEA. The CDR3 reads CASSLASNEQFF. The CDR3 DNA follows: TGTGCCAGCAGCTTAGCTAGCAATGAGCAGTTCTTC. The full variable domain, with the rest looked up from reference TRBV11-3 and TRBJ2-1, is EAGVVQSPRYKIIEKKQPVAFWCNPISGHNTLYWYLQNLGQGPELLIRYENEEAVDDSQLPKDRFSAERLKGVDSTLKIQPAELGDSAVYLCASSLASNEQFFGPGTRLTVL.

This chain connects TRBV7-9 to TRBJ1-2; D may be TRBD1 (5 bases). Trimming removed 5 bases at V and 6 bases at J, with 19 bases between. The CDR3 consists of 15 residues. Germline V gene sequence: CDR1 SEHNR, CDR2 FQNEAQ (reference sequence). CDR3 region: CASSPTLRGLDGYTF. CDR3 nucleotides: TGTGCCAGCAGCCCAACCCTCCGGGGACTGGATGGCTACACCTTC. The variable domain in full, with the rest retrieved from reference TRBV7-9 and TRBJ1-2, is DTGVSQNPRHKITKRGQNVTFRCDPISEHNRLYWYRQTLGQGPEFLTYFQNEAQLEKSRLLSDRFSAERPKGSFSTLEIQRTEQGDSAMYLCASSPTLRGLDGYTFGSGTRLTVV.

V usage is TRBV5-4 and J usage is TRBJ2-7; 10 positions agree with TRBD2. J lost 3 bases, V lost 5 bases, and 5 bases had no gene match. CDR1 SGHNT and CDR2 YYREEE come from the germline V gene (reference sequence). The CDR3 has 14 residues. The CDR3 DNA is TGTGCCAGCAGTTCTAGCGGGGGTGTCTACGAGCAGTACTTC. Its translation: CASSSSGGVYEQYF. Together with reference TRBV5-4 and TRBJ2-7, the CDR3 gives the full variable domain: ETGVTQSPTHLIKTRGQQVTLRCSSQSGHNTVSWYQQALGQGPQFIFQYYREEENGRGNFPPRFSGLQFPNYSSELNVNALELDDSALYLCASSSSGGVYEQYFGPGTRLTVT.

V is TRBV19 and J is TRBJ1-2; maybe TRBD1 (5 bases). The V and J ends lost 9 bases and 4 bases respectively, with 9 bases between them. CDR1 is LNHDA, CDR2 SQIVND, per germline (reference sequence). There are 11 residues in the CDR3. The CDR3 DNA reads TGTGCCAGGAGGACACTCTATGGCTACACCTTC. Its protein product is CARRTLYGYTF.

This chain uses TRBV10-1 with TRBJ2-7; perhaps TRBD1 as D (6 bases). V gave up 6 bases and J gave up 3 bases, with 30 bases separating them. The V gene's germline CDR1 is WNHNN and CDR2 SYGVQD (reference sequence). The CDR3 spans 19 residues. DNA of the CDR3: TGCGCCAGCAGCGAACGGGGTGGCCCAGGGGTAGGGATCGGCTACGAGCAGTACTTC. Amino acid sequence: CASSERGGPGVGIGYEQYF.